This T cell receptor beta chain is from a study of cytomegalovirus exposure and HLA in healthy donors. Details on this clone: Its target is unknown.

Findings and limits, study-wide: TCR beta sequences reportedly predicted most subjects' HLA-A and HLA-B alleles accurately. In a later analysis, V- and J-gene trimming of beta chains associated with a DCLRE1C missense variant, replicated independently.

With 60 Vbeta and 13 Jbeta primers, the PCR was carried out. Assay used: immunoSEQ multiplex PCR; TCRdb lists only in-frame clones, some missing. This table holds about 150,000 clones, 80% to 90% found once. V dropped 1 base and J dropped 6 bases, with 12 bases sitting between them. This CDR3 region has 14 residues. The germline V gene encodes CDR1 GTSNPN and CDR2 SVGIG (reference sequence). This chain links TRBV30 with TRBJ1-4; D possibly corresponds to TRBD1 (5 bases). Sequenced material: PBMCs. The clonotype comes from a woman aged 40 to 49 in good health and CMV-seropositive. Written as DNA, the CDR3 is TGTGCCTGGAGTGCGGGACGGAGGGATGAAAAACTGTTTTTT. This gives the protein CAWSAGRRDEKLFF.